The source of this TCR beta chain is a study of cytomegalovirus exposure and HLA in healthy donors. Whole-study results and caveats: A subsequent analysis found that TCR clusters from the first cohort also tended to co-occur in the roughly 120 validation repertoires, with 90% to 95% of cluster scores above 0. As confirmed in vitro, a few CMV-associated chains were specific for CMV antigens.

Germline-derived CDR1 and CDR2 are MGHDK and SYGVNS. The CDR3 totals 17 residues. Trimming took 3 bases from V and 0 from J; bases not matched to a gene: 5. These donors were members of the 120-subject validation cohort, a group separate from the approximately 670-subject first cohort. Data came from immunoSEQ multiplex PCR; TCRdb stores just in-frame clones and leaves some out. This table holds approximately 120,000 clones, approximately 94% found once. About this clone: What it binds is unknown.

Source material: PBMCs. This chain joins TRBV25-1 and TRBJ2-1; the match to TRBD2 covers 10 bases. The TCR sequence derives from a man younger than 30 in good health and CMV-seronegative. The CDR3 sequence is CASSDPPSGSSYNEQFF. As DNA, the CDR3 is TGTGCCAGCAGTGATCCCCCTAGCGGGAGCTCCTACAATGAGCAGTTCTTC.